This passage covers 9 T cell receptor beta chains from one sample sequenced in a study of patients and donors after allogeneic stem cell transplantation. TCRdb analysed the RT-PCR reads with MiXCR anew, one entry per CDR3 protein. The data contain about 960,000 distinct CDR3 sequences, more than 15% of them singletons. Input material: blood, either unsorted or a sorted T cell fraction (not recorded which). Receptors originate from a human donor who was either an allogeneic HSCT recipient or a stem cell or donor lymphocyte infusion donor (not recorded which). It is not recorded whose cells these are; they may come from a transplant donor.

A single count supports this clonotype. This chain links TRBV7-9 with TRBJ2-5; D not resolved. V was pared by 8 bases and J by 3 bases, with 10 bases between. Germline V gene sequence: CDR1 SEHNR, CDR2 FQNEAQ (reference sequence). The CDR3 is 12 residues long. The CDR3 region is CASFRFEETQYF. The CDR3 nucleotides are TGTGCCAGCTTTCGGTTCGAAGAGACCCAGTACTTC.

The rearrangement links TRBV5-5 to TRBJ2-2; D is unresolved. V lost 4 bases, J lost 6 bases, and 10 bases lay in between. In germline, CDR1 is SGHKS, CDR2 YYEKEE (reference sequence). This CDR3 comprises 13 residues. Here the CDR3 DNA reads TGTGCCAGCAGCACAAACATCCCCGGGGAGCTGTTTTTT. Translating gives CASSTNIPGELFF.

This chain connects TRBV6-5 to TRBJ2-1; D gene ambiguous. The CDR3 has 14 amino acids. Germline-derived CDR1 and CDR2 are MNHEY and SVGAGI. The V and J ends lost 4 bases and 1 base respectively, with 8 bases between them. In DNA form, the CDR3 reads TGTGCCAGCAGTTTTAGAACGTCCTACAATGAGCAGTTCTTC. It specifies CASSFRTSYNEQFF.

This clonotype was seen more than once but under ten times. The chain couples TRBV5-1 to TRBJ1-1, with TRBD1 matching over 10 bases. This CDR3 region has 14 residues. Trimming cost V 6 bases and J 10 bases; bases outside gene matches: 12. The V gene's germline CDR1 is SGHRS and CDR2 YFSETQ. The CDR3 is CASTRDRGVTGAFF. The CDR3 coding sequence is TGCGCCAGCACCAGGGACAGGGGAGTTACCGGAGCTTTCTTT. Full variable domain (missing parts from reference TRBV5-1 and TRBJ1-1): KAGVTQTPRYLIKTRGQQVTLSCSPISGHRSVSWYQQTPGQGLQFLFEYFSETQRNKGNFPGRFSGRQFSNSRSEMNVSTLELGDSALYLCASTRDRGVTGAFFGQGTRLTVV.

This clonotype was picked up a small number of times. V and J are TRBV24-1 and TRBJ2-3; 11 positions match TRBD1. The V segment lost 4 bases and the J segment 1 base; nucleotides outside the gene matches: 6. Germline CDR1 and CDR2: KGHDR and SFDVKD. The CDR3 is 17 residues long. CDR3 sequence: CATSEDRGLKGTDTQYF. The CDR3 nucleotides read TGTGCCACCAGTGAGGACAGGGGGCTTAAGGGCACAGATACGCAGTATTTT.

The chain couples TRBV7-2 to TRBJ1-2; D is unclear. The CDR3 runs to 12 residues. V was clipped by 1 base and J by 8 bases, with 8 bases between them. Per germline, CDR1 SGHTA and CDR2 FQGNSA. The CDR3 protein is CASSLGALGYTF. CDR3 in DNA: TGTGCCAGCAGCTTAGGGGCCCTGGGCTACACCTTC.

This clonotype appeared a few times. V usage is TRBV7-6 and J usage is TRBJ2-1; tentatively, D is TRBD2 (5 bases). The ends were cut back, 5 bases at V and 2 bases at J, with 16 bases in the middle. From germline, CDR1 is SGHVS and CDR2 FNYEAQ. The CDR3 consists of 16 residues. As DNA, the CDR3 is TGTGCCAGCAGCCCCCACCCCCGGGGTCCCTACAATGAGCAGTTCTTC. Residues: CASSPHPRGPYNEQFF.

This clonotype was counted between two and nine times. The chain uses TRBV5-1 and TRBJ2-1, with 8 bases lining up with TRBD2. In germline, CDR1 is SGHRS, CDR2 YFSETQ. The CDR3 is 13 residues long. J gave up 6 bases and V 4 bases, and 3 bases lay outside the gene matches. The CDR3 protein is CASSDGLANEQFF. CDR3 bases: TGCGCCAGCAGCGACGGACTAGCCAATGAGCAGTTCTTC.

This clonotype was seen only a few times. The DNA for the CDR3 is TGTGCCAGCAGCATCGCTAGCGGGAGTGGAACCGGGGAGCTGTTTTTT. As protein: CASSIASGSGTGELFF. The chain uses TRBV7-9 and TRBJ2-2; 10 bases agree with TRBD2. In germline, CDR1 is SEHNR, CDR2 FQNEAQ (reference sequence). This CDR3 has 16 residues. V trimming: 5 bases; J trimming: 5 bases; junction bases outside the gene matches: 8. The full variable domain, completed using reference TRBV7-9 and TRBJ2-2, is DTGVSQNPRHKITKRGQNVTFRCDPISEHNRLYWYRQTLGQGPEFLTYFQNEAQLEKSRLLSDRFSAERPKGSFSTLEIQRTEQGDSAMYLCASSIASGSGTGELFFGEGSRLTVL.